This is a list of T cell receptor beta chains from one sample in a study of blood T cell repertoires in COVID-19. Clones were sequenced by immunoSEQ multiplex PCR, and TCRdb holds only the in-frame ones, with some missing. The sample shows under 550,000 clones, approximately 90% of them seen only once. The sample taken for sequencing was peripheral blood. The source of these receptors is a man aged 18 to 29 with COVID-19, enrolled during active disease. Both conserved end residues are part of each CDR3. A D gene is named only where the DNA matches it firmly. Clone size is shown for a subset of rows, as once, few, many or a class of expanded clone.

clone size	CDR3 length	D gene	V gene	J gene	CDR3 DNA	CDR3 protein
once	14	-	TRBV11-3	TRBJ2-7	TGTGCCAGCAGCTTAGGACAGAGCTTCTACGAGCAGTACTTC	CASSLGQSFYEQYF
-	16	-	TRBV16	TRBJ2-7	TGTGCCAGCAGCCAACTGACCTCTTCTAGCTCCTACGAGCAGTACTTC	CASSQLTSSSSYEQYF
-	14	TRBD1	TRBV2	TRBJ2-5	TGTGCCAGCACTGAGCAGGGGGCCTCCGAGACCCAGTACTTC	CASTEQGASETQYF
once	19	TRBD2	TRBV11-3	TRBJ2-1	TGTGCCAGCAGCCTAAGCGGGACTAGCGGGGTGAGCTCCTACAATGAGCAGTTCTTC	CASSLSGTSGVSSYNEQFF
-	12	-	TRBV7-3	TRBJ2-2	TGTGCCAGCAGCTTAAATCATTGGGAGCTGTTTTTT	CASSLNHWELFF
-	16	TRBD1	TRBV9	TRBJ1-6	TGTGCCAGCAGCGGAGACAGGGGTGGGTATAATTCACCCCTCCACTTT	CASSGDRGGYNSPLHF
-	16	TRBD2	TRBV11-2	TRBJ2-7	TGTGCCAGCAGCTTAGCGGGAGGTTGGAGCTCCTACGAGCAGTACTTC	CASSLAGGWSSYEQYF
few	13	-	TRBV5-6	TRBJ2-3	TGTGCCAGCAGCGTCCAGTTATCGGATACGCAGTATTTT	CASSVQLSDTQYF
-	15	TRBD1	TRBV3-1/TRBV3-2	TRBJ2-1	TGTGCCAGCAGCCCTGACGGACAGGGCTACAATGAGCAGTTCTTC	CASSPDGQGYNEQFF
-	13	-	TRBV2	TRBJ1-5	TGTGCCAGCACGGTCTATAGCAATCAGCCCCAGCATTTT	CASTVYSNQPQHF
few	15	TRBD1	TRBV7-9	TRBJ1-1	TGTGCCAGCAGCTTAGGGGACAGGGTCCCCACTGAAGCTTTCTTT	CASSLGDRVPTEAFF
-	15	-	TRBV2	TRBJ2-2	TGTGCCAGCAGTCGGGCCGATCGGGGCACCGGGGAGCTGTTTTTT	CASSRADRGTGELFF
-	14	-	TRBV24-1	TRBJ2-7	TGTGCCACCAGTGATTTGTGGACATTATACGAGCAGTACTTC	CATSDLWTLYEQYF
-	13	-	TRBV24-1	TRBJ2-2	TGTGCCACCAGTACAGGGCACACCGGGGAGCTGTTTTTT	CATSTGHTGELFF
-	14	-	TRBV3-1/TRBV3-2	TRBJ2-5	TGTGCCAGCAGCCAAGCAGGGTACCAAGAGACCCAGTACTTC	CASSQAGYQETQYF
-	14	-	TRBV27	TRBJ1-2	TGTGCCAGCAGTTCCACGACCGGGGGAGATGGCTACACCTTC	CASSSTTGGDGYTF
-	15	-	TRBV7-3	TRBJ2-3	TGTGCCAGCAGTCGCTATGCGGAGCTCGTAGATACGCAGTATTTT	CASSRYAELVDTQYF
-	13	TRBD2	TRBV29-1	TRBJ2-4	TGCAGCGTTCGTAGCGGGGCTCAAAACATTCAGTACTTC	CSVRSGAQNIQYF
-	15	TRBD1	TRBV29-1	TRBJ2-5	TGCAGCGTTTCAGGTCTCAGGGGGCAGGAAGAGACCCAGTACTTC	CSVSGLRGQEETQYF
-	12	-	TRBV2	TRBJ1-1	TGTGCCAGCGATGTCAGAAGAACTGAAGCTTTCTTT	CASDVRRTEAFF
-	13	-	TRBV12-3/TRBV12-4	TRBJ2-5	TGTGCCAGCAGCCAGGGGGGCCAAGAGACCCAGTACTTC	CASSQGGQETQYF
-	15	-	TRBV30	TRBJ1-4	TGTGCCTGGAGCCCTAACCTGGGAGGTGGCGAAAAACTGTTTTTT	CAWSPNLGGGEKLFF
-	11	-	TRBV24-1	TRBJ2-2	TGTGCCACCAGTGAGAGCGGGGAGCTGTTTTTT	CATSESGELFF
-	15	TRBD2	TRBV5-4	TRBJ2-5	TGTGCCAGCAGTTTCTCGACTAGCGGGGCCGGGACCCAGTACTTC	CASSFSTSGAGTQYF
-	14	TRBD1	TRBV5-1	TRBJ2-7	TGCGCCAGCAGCTTCGGACAGGGGACCTACGAGCAGTACTTC	CASSFGQGTYEQYF
few	14	-	TRBV5-1	TRBJ1-5	TGCGCCAGCAGCTTGGATGGAGGCGATCAGCCCCAGCATTTT	CASSLDGGDQPQHF
-	16	TRBD2	TRBV7-2	TRBJ2-7	TGTGCCAGCAGCGCTCCCGGACTAGCCAACTTGGACGAGCAGTACTTC	CASSAPGLANLDEQYF
-	15	TRBD1	TRBV24-1	TRBJ2-7	TGTGCCACCAGTGACATACGACAGGGGACCAGCGAGCAGTACTTC	CATSDIRQGTSEQYF
-	12	-	TRBV12-3/TRBV12-4	TRBJ2-7	TGTGCCAGCAGATCGCCTCGAGGCGAGCAGTACTTC	CASRSPRGEQYF
-	15	TRBD2	TRBV9	TRBJ2-7	TGTGCCAGCAGCGTTGGACTAGCGGGCACCTACGAGCAGTACTTC	CASSVGLAGTYEQYF
-	15	TRBD2	TRBV7-3	TRBJ2-3	TGTGCCAGCAGCTTAACTGGACTAGCGGTAAATACGCAGTATTTT	CASSLTGLAVNTQYF
-	17	-	TRBV9	TRBJ2-7	TGTGCCAGCAGCGTAGGAGGGGGTGGCCCTCGCGGCTACGAGCAGTACTTC	CASSVGGGGPRGYEQYF
-	13	-	TRBV5-5	TRBJ2-1	TGTGCCAGCAGAAACAACAATTACAATGAGCAGTTCTTC	CASRNNNYNEQFF
few	15	-	TRBV3-1/TRBV3-2	TRBJ2-5	TGTGCCAGCAGCCCGGCTTGGGCCGGCCAAGAGACCCAGTACTTC	CASSPAWAGQETQYF
-	16	-	TRBV18	TRBJ2-7	TGTGCCAGCTCACCAGGGACCGGGGGTAACTCCTACGAGCAGTACTTC	CASSPGTGGNSYEQYF
-	15	-	TRBV5-6	TRBJ2-7	TGTGCCAGCAGCCGCATCTCCGGACAGACCTACGAGCAGTACTTC	CASSRISGQTYEQYF
-	15	-	TRBV6-5	TRBJ1-1	TGTGCCAGCAGTTACTCCCGGGACTCTACTGGTGAAGCTTTCTTT	CASSYSRDSTGEAFF
-	11	TRBD1	TRBV29-1	TRBJ2-5	TGCAGCGCAGGGGGCGAGGAGACCCAGTACTTC	CSAGGEETQYF
once	14	-	TRBV11-2	TRBJ2-4	TGTGCCAGCAGCTTAGCAGCGGGTAAAAACATTCAGTACTTC	CASSLAAGKNIQYF
-	13	-	TRBV6-5	TRBJ2-1	TGTGCCAGCCTACCGATCTCCTACAATGAGCAGTTCTTC	CASLPISYNEQFF
-	15	-	TRBV4-1	TRBJ2-3	TGCGCCAGCAGCCAAGCCCGGACAGACACAGATACGCAGTATTTT	CASSQARTDTDTQYF
-	14	-	TRBV19	TRBJ1-5	TGTGCCAGTACCACGGGGGGGGGCAATCAGCCCCAGCATTTT	CASTTGGGNQPQHF
-	15	-	TRBV19	TRBJ2-3	TGTGCCAGTACTCCCCAGGATCAGGCCCCAGATACGCAGTATTTT	CASTPQDQAPDTQYF
-	14	-	TRBV5-1	TRBJ2-7	TGCGCCAGCAGCTTGGAATATCCCAGTTACGAGCAGTACTTC	CASSLEYPSYEQYF
-	16	TRBD1	TRBV19	TRBJ2-2	TGTGCCAGTAGTTTCCGGACAGGGGCGAACACCGGGGAGCTGTTTTTT	CASSFRTGANTGELFF
-	15	TRBD2	TRBV5-4	TRBJ2-7	TGTGCCAGCAGCTCAACCAGCGGGGGAATCTACGAGCAGTACTTC	CASSSTSGGIYEQYF
-	19	TRBD2	TRBV12-5	TRBJ2-2	TGTGCTAGTGGTCCTACCGGGACTAGCGGGAGGTCGGTCACCGGGGAGCTGTTTTTT	CASGPTGTSGRSVTGELFF
few	15	-	TRBV21-1	TRBJ2-2	TGTGCCAGCAGCAGCGCTCAGCGATACACCGGGGAGCTGTTTTTT	CASSSAQRYTGELFF
-	16	TRBD1	TRBV6-2/TRBV6-3	TRBJ1-5	TGTGCCAGCAGTTACCTCCCCGGGACAGGGAGTCAGCCCCAGCATTTT	CASSYLPGTGSQPQHF
-	14	-	TRBV7-2	TRBJ2-7	TGTGCCAGCAGCTCATTCCCGGGGTCCTACGAGCAGTACTTC	CASSSFPGSYEQYF
-	14	TRBD2	TRBV3-1/TRBV3-2	TRBJ2-5	TGTGCCAGCAGCCAAGCGGCTAGCGGAGAGACCCAGTACTTC	CASSQAASGETQYF
-	11	-	TRBV6-5	TRBJ1-1	TGTGCCAGCAGGGACATTGCTGAAGCTTTCTTT	CASRDIAEAFF
few	15	TRBD1	TRBV6-5	TRBJ1-1	TGTGCCAGCAGTTACTCACAGGGGGCGGACACTGAAGCTTTCTTT	CASSYSQGADTEAFF